Detailed here is one T cell receptor beta chain. This entry comes from a study of human T cells and chemical hapten exposure. Using its own MiXCR run on the RACE reads, TCRdb lists one record per CDR3 protein. The sample consists of under 90,000 distinct CDR3 sequences, approximately 9.9% of them appearing once. Noted time point: pre-sensitization, week 0. Sample treatment: therapeutic diphenylcyclopropenone sensitization with weekly scalp DPC. At every patch-test visit, blood was drawn before the patch test was applied. Between the trimmed V and J ends, which lost 5 bases and 3 bases, there was a span of 18 bases. There are 16 residues in the CDR3. Germline lookup yields CDR1 SGHVS and CDR2 FNYEAQ.

The clonotype was recovered from a woman aged 40-49 years with alopecia areata. Some clones in this sample may be carry-over from other donors' samples. The sample consisted of whole blood, taken in connection with sensitization to the hapten diphenylcyclopropenone (DPC). The V call is TRBV7-6, the J call TRBJ2-3; D may be TRBD1 (5 bases). The CDR3 nucleotides read TGTGCCAGCAGCCCGCGCGTCAAGGGGCCTACAGATACGCAGTATTTT. Its protein product is CASSPRVKGPTDTQYF.